This T cell receptor beta chain was identified during a study of T-cell memory formation after mild COVID-19. Study overall: TCR clusters showed largely donor specificity. Overall study results and limits: Among clones peaking at day 37 in the second wave, SARS-CoV-2 specificity remained unconfirmed.

Germline CDR1 and CDR2: GTSNPN and SVGIG (reference sequence). This CDR3 region has 14 residues. The germline V and J ends were trimmed by 2 bases and 5 bases, with 10 bases remaining between them. TCRdb itself ran the 5' RACE reads through MiXCR, one entry per CDR3 protein. The sample shows about 130,000 distinct CDR3 sequences, around a sixth of them seen only once. Worth noting for this clonotype: The antigen is unknown.

Input material: PBMCs or a T cell subset sorted from them (not recorded which). The sequence was collected from an adult woman who had mild COVID-19 (a few samples of this study predate the infection). Cell type and time point are not known. The J gene is TRBJ1-6, the V gene TRBV30; no clear D gene. The CDR3 region is CAWSFGDNNSPLHF. In nucleotides, the CDR3 is TGTGCCTGGAGTTTTGGAGACAATAATTCACCCCTCCACTTT.